The rows below give T cell receptor beta chains drawn from one sample of a study of cytomegalovirus exposure and HLA in healthy donors. The method was immunoSEQ multiplex PCR; TCRdb's version includes in-frame clones alone and lacks a portion of them. Of 150,000 to 200,000 clones in the sample, 80% were seen once. Sequenced material: PBMCs. These receptors came from a man aged 25-45 years in good health and CMV-seronegative. Each CDR3 is given with its conserved first and last residue. Fields, in order: J gene, D gene, clone size, V gene, CDR3 protein, CDR3 DNA. A D gene is named only where the DNA matches it firmly. Expanded clones get a size class; other rows say once, few or many, or leave the size out.

J: TRBJ2-3; D: TRBD2; size: NA; V: TRBV9; CDR3: CASRPSGGAGDTQYF; DNA: TGTGCCAGCCGTCCTAGCGGGGGGGCAGGGGATACGCAGTATTTT
J: TRBJ2-7; D: TRBD1; size: NA; V: TRBV28; CDR3: CASRWTGAAHQYF; DNA: TGTGCCAGCAGGTGGACAGGGGCCGCCCACCAGTACTTC
J: TRBJ1-2; D: NA; size: NA; V: TRBV4-1; CDR3: CASSQDNVLNYGYTF; DNA: TGCGCCAGCAGCCAAGATAATGTCCTTAACTATGGCTACACCTTC
J: TRBJ1-5; D: NA; size: NA; V: TRBV5-1; CDR3: CASSSQGGDQPQHF; DNA: TGCGCCAGCAGCTCCCAGGGTGGAGATCAGCCCCAGCATTTT
J: TRBJ2-5; D: TRBD2; size: NA; V: TRBV18; CDR3: CASSLGSGSETQYF; DNA: TGTGCCAGCTCCCTGGGGAGCGGGAGTGAGACCCAGTACTTC
J: TRBJ1-5; D: TRBD1; size: NA; V: TRBV4-2; CDR3: CASSPGQGDQPQHF; DNA: TGTGCCAGCAGCCCAGGACAGGGGGATCAGCCCCAGCATTTT
J: TRBJ1-2; D: NA; size: few; V: TRBV7-8; CDR3: CASSLVTTGTPLAYGYTF; DNA: TGTGCCAGCAGCTTAGTGACCACCGGGACACCTTTAGCCTATGGCTACACCTTC
J: TRBJ2-7; D: TRBD1; size: NA; V: TRBV27; CDR3: CASSSLGQGAYEQYF; DNA: TGTGCCAGCAGTTCGTTAGGACAGGGGGCCTACGAGCAGTACTTC
J: TRBJ1-1; D: NA; size: few; V: TRBV29-1; CDR3: CSFQWNTEAFF; DNA: TGCAGCTTTCAATGGAACACTGAAGCTTTCTTT
J: TRBJ1-1; D: NA; size: NA; V: TRBV7-9; CDR3: CSSSPRTDEAFF; DNA: TGTTCCAGCAGCCCACGGACAGATGAAGCTTTCTTT
J: TRBJ1-3; D: NA; size: NA; V: TRBV5-1; CDR3: CASSIGDSGNTIYF; DNA: TGCGCCAGCAGCATCGGGGACTCTGGAAACACCATATATTTT
J: TRBJ2-7; D: TRBD1; size: NA; V: TRBV5-1; CDR3: CASSTGTGPQTYEQYF; DNA: TGCGCCAGCAGCACCGGGACAGGCCCCCAAACCTACGAGCAGTACTTC
J: TRBJ1-2; D: NA; size: NA; V: TRBV19; CDR3: CASNPDRNYGYTF; DNA: TGTGCCAGTAACCCCGACAGGAACTATGGCTACACCTTC
J: TRBJ2-5; D: NA; size: NA; V: TRBV6-5; CDR3: CASSYRGVGGETQYF; DNA: TGTGCCAGCAGTTACCGTGGGGTGGGGGGAGAGACCCAGTACTTC
J: TRBJ1-1; D: NA; size: NA; V: TRBV14; CDR3: CASSHYEGWKTEAFF; DNA: TGTGCCAGCAGCCATTACGAGGGTTGGAAAACTGAAGCTTTCTTT
J: TRBJ1-6; D: NA; size: NA; V: TRBV9; CDR3: CASTRHDSSNSPLHF; DNA: TGTGCCAGCACCCGACATGATTCTTCTAATTCACCCCTCCACTTT
J: TRBJ2-2; D: TRBD1; size: NA; V: TRBV30; CDR3: CAWADRTNTGELFF; DNA: TGTGCCTGGGCGGACAGGACCAACACCGGGGAGCTGTTTTTT
J: TRBJ1-2; D: NA; size: NA; V: TRBV27; CDR3: CASSFRENYGYTF; DNA: TGTGCCAGCAGTTTCCGAGAAAACTATGGCTACACCTTC
J: TRBJ2-5; D: NA; size: NA; V: TRBV7-8; CDR3: CASSLMGQQETQYF; DNA: TGTGCCAGCAGCTTAATGGGGCAGCAAGAGACCCAGTACTTC
J: TRBJ2-3; D: TRBD2; size: NA; V: TRBV4-3; CDR3: CASSLTSGGTDTQYF; DNA: TGCGCCAGCAGCCTGACTAGCGGGGGCACAGATACGCAGTATTTT
J: TRBJ2-7; D: TRBD2; size: NA; V: TRBV6-1; CDR3: CASSETRASGPFEQYF; DNA: TGTGCCAGCAGTGAAACTAGGGCTAGCGGGCCCTTCGAGCAGTACTTC
J: TRBJ2-1; D: TRBD2; size: NA; V: TRBV7-8; CDR3: CASSLVRLAVYNEQFF; DNA: TGTGCCAGCAGCTTAGTCAGACTAGCGGTGTACAATGAGCAGTTCTTC
J: TRBJ1-1; D: TRBD1; size: NA; V: TRBV30; CDR3: CAWSDGDRVNTEAFF; DNA: TGTGCCTGGAGTGACGGGGACAGAGTGAACACTGAAGCTTTCTTT
J: TRBJ1-4; D: NA; size: NA; V: TRBV6-1; CDR3: CASRETGYREKLFF; DNA: TGTGCCAGCAGGGAAACAGGGTACCGCGAAAAACTGTTTTTT
J: TRBJ1-6; D: TRBD1; size: NA; V: TRBV2; CDR3: CASSQGQAYNSPLHF; DNA: TGTGCCAGCAGCCAGGGACAGGCTTATAATTCACCCCTCCACTTT
J: TRBJ2-1; D: NA; size: NA; V: TRBV6-1; CDR3: CASSDTGSGEQFF; DNA: TGTGCCAGCAGTGACACAGGGTCGGGTGAGCAGTTCTTC
J: TRBJ2-2; D: NA; size: NA; V: TRBV5-1; CDR3: CASSLEAGPANTGELFF; DNA: TGCGCCAGCAGCTTGGAGGCGGGTCCCGCGAACACCGGGGAGCTGTTTTTT
J: TRBJ2-3; D: TRBD2; size: few; V: TRBV10-2; CDR3: CASGLAGDTDTQYF; DNA: TGCGCCAGCGGTCTAGCGGGAGATACAGATACGCAGTATTTT
J: TRBJ2-5; D: TRBD2; size: NA; V: TRBV2; CDR3: CASSVGLAGGPGRETQYF; DNA: TGTGCCAGCAGTGTCGGGTTAGCGGGAGGCCCCGGCAGGGAGACCCAGTACTTC
J: TRBJ1-3; D: NA; size: NA; V: TRBV2; CDR3: CASSAAGGNTIYF; DNA: TGTGCCAGCAGTGCTGCAGGAGGAAACACCATATATTTT
J: TRBJ2-3; D: TRBD1; size: NA; V: TRBV5-6; CDR3: CASSKQGARGTDTQYF; DNA: TGTGCCAGCAGCAAACAGGGGGCGCGGGGCACAGATACGCAGTATTTT
J: TRBJ2-1; D: NA; size: NA; V: TRBV7-2; CDR3: CASSLVSRSSYNEQFF; DNA: TGTGCCAGCAGCTTAGTAAGCCGGAGCTCCTACAATGAGCAGTTCTTC
J: TRBJ2-7; D: TRBD2; size: NA; V: TRBV7-2; CDR3: CASRNGGAYEQYF; DNA: TGTGCCAGCAGAAACGGGGGGGCCTACGAGCAGTACTTC
J: TRBJ2-7; D: NA; size: NA; V: TRBV28; CDR3: CASRLRGPLSYEQYF; DNA: TGTGCCAGCAGACTCAGGGGACCCCTTTCCTACGAGCAGTACTTC
J: TRBJ1-1; D: NA; size: NA; V: TRBV21-1; CDR3: CASSKGGGASDTEAFF; DNA: TGTGCCAGCAGCAAAGGAGGAGGGGCGAGCGACACTGAAGCTTTCTTT
J: TRBJ1-1; D: NA; size: NA; V: TRBV7-9; CDR3: CASSHWDTGYTEAFF; DNA: TGTGCCAGCAGCCATTGGGACACCGGATACACTGAAGCTTTCTTT